The T cell receptor beta chain under discussion was sequenced for a study of identical twins. Overall study results and limits: High-abundance cord blood beta clonotypes had fewer insertions; memory repertoires showed none.

This clonotype was seen at least ten times. Antigen specificity is unknown. MiXCR, run by TCRdb on the 5' RACE reads, gives a single entry per CDR3 protein. The table lists roughly 240,000 distinct CDR3 sequences, 7.5% of them singletons. V gave up 0 bases and J gave up 6 bases, with 12 bases separating them. The CDR3 has 14 amino acids. CDR1 LGHNA and CDR2 YNFKEQ come from the germline V gene. The same specimen was also included in a second study, on yellow fever vaccine responses in identical twins.

The chain carries TRBV4-2 and TRBJ2-7; possibly TRBD2 for D (5 bases). Specimen: CD8+ T cells sorted from blood. This receptor was taken from a woman aged 18-29 years in good health. The CDR3 protein is CASSQEEGASEQYF. CDR3 nucleotide sequence: TGTGCCAGCAGCCAAGAAGAGGGAGCGTCCGAGCAGTACTTC.